The T cell receptor (beta chain) under discussion was sequenced for a study of T-cell memory formation after mild COVID-19. This clonotype appeared a few times. Antigen: not known. CDR3 length: 15 amino acids. Germline V gives CDR1 SGHTA, CDR2 FQGNSA. Trimming pared 5 bases from V and 4 bases from J, leaving 18 bases between. General study findings and limits: Contracting CD4+ clones were located mainly in CM and EM, and CD8+ clones in EMRA.

MiXCR, applied by TCRdb to the 5' RACE reads, yields one record per CDR3 protein. Of 550,000 to 650,000 distinct CDR3 sequences in the sample, 15% to 20% were seen once. The TCR originated in an adult woman who had mild COVID-19 (a few samples of this study predate the infection). Cell type and time point are not known. The gene calls are TRBV7-2 and TRBJ2-7; perhaps TRBD2 as D (7 bases). The sequencing sample was made of PBMCs or a T cell subset sorted from them (not recorded which). CDR3 in DNA: TGTGCCAGCAGCCCAAGGGGGGGGAGCGGGTACGAGCAGTACTTC. Its protein is CASSPRGGSGYEQYF.